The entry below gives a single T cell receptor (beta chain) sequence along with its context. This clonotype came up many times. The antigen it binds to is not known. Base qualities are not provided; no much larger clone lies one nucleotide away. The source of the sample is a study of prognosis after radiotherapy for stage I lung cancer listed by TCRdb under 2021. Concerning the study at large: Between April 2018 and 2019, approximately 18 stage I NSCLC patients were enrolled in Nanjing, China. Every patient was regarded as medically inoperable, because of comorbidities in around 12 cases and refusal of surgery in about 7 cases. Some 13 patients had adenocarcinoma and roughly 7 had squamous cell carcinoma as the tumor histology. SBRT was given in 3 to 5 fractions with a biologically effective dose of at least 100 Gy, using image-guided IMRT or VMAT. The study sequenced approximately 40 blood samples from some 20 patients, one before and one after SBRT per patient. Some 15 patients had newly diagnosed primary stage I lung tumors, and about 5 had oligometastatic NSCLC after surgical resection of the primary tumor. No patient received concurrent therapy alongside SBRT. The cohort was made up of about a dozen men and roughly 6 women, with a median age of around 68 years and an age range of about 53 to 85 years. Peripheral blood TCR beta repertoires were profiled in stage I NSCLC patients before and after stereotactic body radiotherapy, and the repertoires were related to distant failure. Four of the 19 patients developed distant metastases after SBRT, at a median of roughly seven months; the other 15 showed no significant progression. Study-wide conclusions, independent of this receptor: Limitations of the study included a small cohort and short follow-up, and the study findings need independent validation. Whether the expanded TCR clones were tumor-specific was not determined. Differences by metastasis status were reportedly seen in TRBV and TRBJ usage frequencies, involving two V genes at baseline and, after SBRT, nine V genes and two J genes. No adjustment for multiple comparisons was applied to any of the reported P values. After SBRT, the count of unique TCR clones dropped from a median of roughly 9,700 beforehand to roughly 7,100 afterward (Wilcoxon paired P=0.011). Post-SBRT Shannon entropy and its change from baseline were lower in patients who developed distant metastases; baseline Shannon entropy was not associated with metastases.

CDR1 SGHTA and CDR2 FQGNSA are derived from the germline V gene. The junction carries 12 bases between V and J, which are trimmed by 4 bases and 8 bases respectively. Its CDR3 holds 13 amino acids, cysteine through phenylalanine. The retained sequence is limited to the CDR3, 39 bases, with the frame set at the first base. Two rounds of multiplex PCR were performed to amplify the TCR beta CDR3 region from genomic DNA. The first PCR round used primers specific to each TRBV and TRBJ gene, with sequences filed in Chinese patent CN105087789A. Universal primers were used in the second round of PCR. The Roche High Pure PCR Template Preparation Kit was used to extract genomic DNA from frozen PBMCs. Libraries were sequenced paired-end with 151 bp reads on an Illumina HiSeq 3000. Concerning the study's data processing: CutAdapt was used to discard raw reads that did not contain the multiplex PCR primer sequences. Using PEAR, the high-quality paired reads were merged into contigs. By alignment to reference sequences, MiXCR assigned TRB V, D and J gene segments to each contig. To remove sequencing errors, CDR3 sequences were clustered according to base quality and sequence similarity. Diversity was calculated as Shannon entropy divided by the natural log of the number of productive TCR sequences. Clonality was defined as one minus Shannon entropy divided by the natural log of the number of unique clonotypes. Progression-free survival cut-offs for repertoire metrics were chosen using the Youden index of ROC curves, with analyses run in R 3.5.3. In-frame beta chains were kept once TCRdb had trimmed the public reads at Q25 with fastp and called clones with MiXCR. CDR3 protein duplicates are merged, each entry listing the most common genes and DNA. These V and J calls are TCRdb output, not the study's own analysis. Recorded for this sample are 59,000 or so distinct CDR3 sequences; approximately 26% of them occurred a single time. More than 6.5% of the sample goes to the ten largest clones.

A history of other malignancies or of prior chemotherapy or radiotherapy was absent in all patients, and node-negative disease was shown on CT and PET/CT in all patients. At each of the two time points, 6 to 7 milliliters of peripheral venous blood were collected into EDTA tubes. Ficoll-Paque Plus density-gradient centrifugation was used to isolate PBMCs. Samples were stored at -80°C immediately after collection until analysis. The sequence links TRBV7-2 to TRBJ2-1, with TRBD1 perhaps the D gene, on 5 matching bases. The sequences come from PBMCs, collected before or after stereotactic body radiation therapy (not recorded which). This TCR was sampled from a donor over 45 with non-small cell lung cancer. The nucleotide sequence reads TGTGCCAGCAGCTCCGGGCCCAGGGATGAGCAGTTCTTC. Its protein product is CASSSGPRDEQFF.